This passage covers 15 T cell receptor beta chains from one sample sequenced in a study of blood T cell repertoires in COVID-19. Only in-frame clones appear in the TCRdb table, and some are missing; sequencing was by immunoSEQ multiplex PCR. The data show some 350,000 clones, with 65% to 85% seen just once and 2.5% to 3% held by the top ten. Sequenced sample: peripheral blood. The receptors come from a young man with active or convalescent COVID-19.

The chain couples TRBV5-4 to TRBJ2-2; 8 nucleotides align to TRBD2. With 2 bases clipped from V and 5 bases from J, the junction kept 8 bases outside the gene matches. This CDR3 has 16 residues. CDR1 and CDR2 from the germline V gene are SGHNT and YYREEE (reference sequence). CDR3 loop: CASSFGRARRTGELFF. In nucleotides, the CDR3 is TGTGCCAGCAGCTTCGGGAGGGCCAGGAGGACCGGGGAGCTGTTTTTT.

The rearrangement joins TRBV19 to TRBJ1-3; D unclear. With 4 bases removed from V and 3 bases from J, the gap between germline ends came to 4 bases. CDR3 size: 12 residues. CDR1 LNHDA and CDR2 SQIVND come from the germline V gene (reference sequence). The DNA of the CDR3 is TGTGCCAGTAGTACCATTGGAAACACCATATATTTT. Amino acid sequence: CASSTIGNTIYF.

This sequence joins TRBV6-4 and TRBJ2-1; 12 bases match TRBD2. Unmatched junction bases numbered 6, after V lost 6 bases and J lost 6 bases. The CDR3 runs 15 residues. The germline CDR1 and CDR2 sequences are MRHNA and SNTAGT. The CDR3: CASSPSGGAANEQFF. CDR3 nucleotides: TGTGCCAGCAGCCCTAGCGGGGGGGCCGCCAATGAGCAGTTCTTC.

This chain links TRBV7-2 with TRBJ2-3; the D gene is possibly TRBD2 (5 bases). V lost 1 base and J lost 2, with 10 bases in between. CDR3 length equals 15 residues. Germline V gene lookup returns CDR1 SGHTA and CDR2 FQGNSA. CDR3 sequence reads: CASSLVSGYTDTQYF. DNA of the CDR3: TGTGCCAGCAGCTTAGTGTCGGGGTACACAGATACGCAGTATTTT.

The chain employs TRBV24-1 and TRBJ2-5, with 8 positions matching TRBD1. Germline CDR1 reads KGHDR; CDR2 reads SFDVKD. J was trimmed by 6 bases and V by 9 bases; bases with no gene match: 17. The CDR3 consists of 16 residues. CDR3 region: CATGLQNTGGRQTQYF. DNA for the CDR3: TGTGCCACCGGACTACAGAATACAGGGGGTCGGCAGACCCAGTACTTC.

The rearrangement links TRBV9 to TRBJ2-3; 7 positions agree with TRBD1. The junction had 5 bases not matched to a gene; V was cut back by 5 bases and J by 2 bases. The CDR3 sequence is 14 residues long. CDR1 is SGDLS, CDR2 YYNGEE, per germline. The CDR3 loop is CASSTGTDTDTQYF. The DNA of the CDR3 is TGTGCCAGCAGTACCGGGACAGACACAGATACGCAGTATTTT.

V and J are TRBV6-5 and TRBJ2-7, with D tentatively TRBD2 (5 bases). CDR3 length: 14 residues. Trimming took 0 bases from V and 7 from J, leaving 13 bases between them. Germline loops: CDR1 MNHEY, CDR2 SVGAGI. The CDR3 loop reads CASSYSKRIGEQYF. The CDR3 DNA reads as TGTGCCAGCAGTTACTCTAAGCGGATCGGTGAGCAGTACTTC.

This chain connects TRBV3-1 (or the pseudogene TRBV3-2) to TRBJ2-1; D may be TRBD2 (6 bases). V lost 2 bases and J 7 bases, leaving 15 bases between the germline ends. From germline, CDR1 is LGHDT and CDR2 YNNKEL (reference sequence). The length of the CDR3 is 15 residues. The CDR3 bases are TGTGCCAGCAGCCAAAGGAGGGACCTTGGAAATGAGCAGTTCTTC. The encoded protein is CASSQRRDLGNEQFF.

The J gene is TRBJ2-4, the V gene TRBV28; 7 nucleotides align to TRBD2. Germline lookup yields CDR1 MDHEN and CDR2 SYDVKM. Trimming removed 7 bases from V and 6 bases from J; junction bases left unmatched: 15. The length of the CDR3 is 16 residues. The CDR3 DNA sequence: TGTGCCAGCACCCGGGGTCGGGGCGGGAGCAGAAACATTCAGTACTTC. Translation: CASTRGRGGSRNIQYF.

J is TRBJ1-2 and V is TRBV6-5; D may be TRBD1 (5 bases). The germline V gene encodes CDR1 MNHEY and CDR2 SVGAGI. The CDR3 sequence is 14 residues long. V dropped 0 bases and J dropped 1 base, with 6 bases sitting between them. CDR3 DNA sequence: TGTGCCAGCAGTTACTCGGACAATAACTATGGCTACACCTTC. Protein product: CASSYSDNNYGYTF.

V and J are TRBV11-2 and TRBJ2-7; 9 bases line up with TRBD2. CDR3 length equals 15 residues. Trimming cost V 5 bases and J 3 bases; bases outside gene matches: 8. CDR1 and CDR2 from the germline V gene are SGHAT and FQNNGV. Here the CDR3 reads CASSLRTSEYYEQYF. CDR3 nucleotide sequence: TGTGCCAGCAGCCTACGGACTAGCGAGTACTACGAGCAGTACTTC.

This clone was seen a handful of times. The rearrangement joins TRBV10-3 to TRBJ1-6; 10 positions agree with TRBD1. Germline CDR1 and CDR2: ENHRY and SYGVKD. The V gene end was trimmed by 4 bases and the J gene end by 10 bases; junction bases not matched to a gene: 10. CDR3 length equals 16 residues. CDR3 region: CAISGEDRGTGSPLHF. CDR3 DNA: TGTGCCATCAGTGGTGAGGACAGGGGGACGGGATCACCCCTCCACTTT.

There are a few counts of this clone. The genes are TRBV6-6 and TRBJ2-1, with D maybe TRBD1 (5 bases). The CDR3 is 14 residues long. Germline V lookup: CDR1 MNHNY, CDR2 SVGAGI (reference sequence). The V end was cut by 2 bases, the J end by 9 bases, with 14 bases between. The CDR3 sequence is CASSYNTKGVEQFF. The CDR3 DNA sequence: TGTGCCAGCAGTTACAACACCAAAGGGGTTGAGCAGTTCTTC.

This clone was seen only a few times. The chain employs TRBV7-9 and TRBJ1-4; D uncertain. The CDR3 has 14 residues. Trimming took off 4 bases at V and 5 bases at J, with 11 bases between the two ends. CDR1 and CDR2 from the germline V gene are SEHNR and FQNEAQ (reference sequence). CDR3 DNA: TGTGCCAGCAGCTCCCCGGAGTTAAATGAAAAACTGTTTTTT. Translating gives CASSSPELNEKLFF.

This clone was observed a few times. V gene TRBV10-2 combines with J gene TRBJ2-2; a possible D gene is TRBD1 (7 bases). The V end lost 7 bases, the J end lost 7 bases, and 16 bases lay between the germline ends. Germline V gene sequence: CDR1 WSHSY, CDR2 SAAADI. This CDR3 contains 14 residues. The CDR3 nucleotides are TGCGCCAGCATCCCCCAGGGGGGCGACGGGGAGCTGTTTTTT. This translates into CASIPQGGDGELFF.